This T cell receptor beta chain was identified in a study of naive and memory T cell subsets. TCR cDNA received a 3' ligated oligonucleotide that carried a UMI. Unsorted total RNA, about 1 to 1000 ng, was DNase treated before reverse transcription. The SP2 primer and nested alpha and beta constant region primers amplified ligated cDNA in four rounds. A single record per CDR3 protein comes from TCRdb applying MiXCR to the 5' RACE reads. The sample lists roughly 60,000 distinct CDR3 sequences, under 8.5% occurring once. This sequence originates from a male donor in good health.

CDR3 loop: CSVAGLLEHEKLFF. In nucleotides, the CDR3 is TGCAGCGTTGCAGGACTCCTGGAGCATGAAAAACTGTTTTTT. The rearrangement links TRBV29-1 to TRBJ1-4; D gene ambiguous. Trimming took 4 bases from V and 6 from J, leaving 15 bases between them. Germline-derived CDR1 and CDR2 are SQVTM and ANQGSEA. The CDR3 length is 14 residues.